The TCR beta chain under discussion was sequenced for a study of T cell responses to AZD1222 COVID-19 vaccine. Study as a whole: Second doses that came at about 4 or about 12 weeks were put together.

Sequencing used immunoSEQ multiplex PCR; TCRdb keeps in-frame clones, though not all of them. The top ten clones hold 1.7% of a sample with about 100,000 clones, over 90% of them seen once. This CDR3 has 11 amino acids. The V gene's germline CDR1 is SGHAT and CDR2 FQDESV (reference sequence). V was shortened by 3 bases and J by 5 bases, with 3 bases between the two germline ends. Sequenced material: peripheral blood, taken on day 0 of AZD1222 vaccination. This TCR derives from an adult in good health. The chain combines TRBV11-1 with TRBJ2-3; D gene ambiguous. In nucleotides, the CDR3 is TGTGCCAGCAGCTTTGGAGATACGCAGTATTTT. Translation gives CASSFGDTQYF.